The entry below gives a single TCR beta chain sequence along with its context. The antigen is unknown. Sequenced by immunoSEQ multiplex PCR; TCRdb stores in-frame clones only, minus some. The table has 8,000 or so clones, 95% to 98% seen once. Elective cesarean births at about 37-41 weeks, without labor or membrane rupture, supplied the cord blood. Excluded: fetal demise, active maternal HSV, known maternal HIV. The sample holds sorted live naive CD8+ CD45RA+CCR7+ T cells. The sample belongs to a study of naive CD8 T cells in extremely preterm neonates. General observations from the study: Relative to older groups, preterm infants had shorter, less trimmed CDR3s with fewer N additions. Preterm neonates had significantly lower iChao1 richness than other age groups.

Germline V gives CDR1 PRHDT, CDR2 FYEKMQ (reference sequence). The CDR3 spans 14 residues. V was clipped by 4 bases and J by 4 bases, with 13 bases between them. The chain joins TRBV13 to TRBJ1-1; maybe TRBD1 (6 bases). Source material: naive CD8+ T cells from cord blood. The TCR sequence derives from a newborn in good health. The CDR3 reads CASSWNREGTEAFF. The CDR3, as DNA: TGTGCCAGCAGCTGGAACAGGGAAGGCACTGAAGCTTTCTTT. The full variable domain, its missing parts supplied by reference TRBV13 and TRBJ1-1, is AAGVIQSPRHLIKEKRETATLKCYPIPRHDTVYWYQQGPGQDPQFLISFYEKMQSDKGSIPDRFSAQQFSDYHSELNMSSLELGDSALYFCASSWNREGTEAFFGQGTRLTVV.